The clone carrying this T cell receptor (beta chain) was recorded a few times. V dropped 1 base and J dropped 5 bases, with 3 bases sitting between them. The germline gives CDR1 SGHNT, CDR2 YENEEA. This CDR3 contains 11 residues. Libraries were prepared by immunoSEQ multiplex PCR; TCRdb keeps only in-frame clonotypes and omits some of them. Among tens of thousands of clones listed, nearly 96% were seen once. The sample is drawn from a study of technical replicates of blood from a handful of donors. This chain joins TRBV11-3 and TRBJ2-7; D is undetermined. The material sequenced was T cells isolated from PBMCs. The clonotype comes from a human donor in good health. Here the CDR3 DNA reads TGTGCCAGCAGCTTAGCTCACGAGCAGTACTTC. Translated, it gives CASSLAHEQYF.